This is a list of T cell receptor beta chains from one sample in a study of T cell responses to AZD1222 COVID-19 vaccine. Some clones are missing from TCRdb's copy, which holds only in-frame ones; the method was immunoSEQ multiplex PCR. The sample has about 100,000 clones, 70% to 90% seen once. The input for sequencing was peripheral blood, taken on day 0 of AZD1222 vaccination. The receptors come from an adult in good health. The CDR3 runs from the conserved cysteine through the conserved F or W. D genes are given only for firm matches. Rows give clone size only sometimes, using once, few, many, or a class for an expanded clone.

CAKSRGDGNTIYF | TGTGCCAAAAGTAGGGGAGATGGAAACACCATATATTTT | TRBJ1-3 | . | . | TRBV30
CASSQGSGNTDTQYF | TGCGCCAGCAGCCAAGGGAGCGGGAACACAGATACGCAGTATTTT | TRBJ2-3 | TRBD2 | . | TRBV4-3
CASSQERANYGYTF | TGCGCCAGCAGCCAAGAAAGGGCCAACTATGGCTACACCTTC | TRBJ1-2 | . | . | TRBV4-3
CASRDPTEKLFF | TGTGCCAGCAGGGACCCGACGGAAAAACTGTTTTTT | TRBJ1-4 | . | . | TRBV2
CASSYLTGRVEKLFF | TGTGCCAGCAGTTATTTGACAGGGAGGGTTGAAAAACTGTTTTTT | TRBJ1-4 | TRBD1 | . | TRBV6-5
CASSSYSGTSRSTGELFF | TGTGCCAGCAGCTCCTACTCCGGGACGAGCCGTTCCACCGGGGAGCTGTTTTTT | TRBJ2-2 | . | once | TRBV5-6
CASSLVGQDTGELFF | TGTGCCAGCAGCTTAGTTGGACAGGACACCGGGGAGCTGTTTTTT | TRBJ2-2 | TRBD1 | . | TRBV11-3
CASSFGGGETQYF | TGTGCCAGCAGTTTTGGGGGTGGGGAGACCCAGTACTTC | TRBJ2-5 | . | . | TRBV12-3/TRBV12-4
CASSLVDGNTIYF | TGTGCCAGCAGCTTGGTTGACGGAAACACCATATATTTT | TRBJ1-3 | . | . | TRBV5-6
CASSLGLAGYNEQFF | TGCGCCAGCAGCTTAGGACTAGCGGGATACAATGAGCAGTTCTTC | TRBJ2-1 | TRBD2 | once | TRBV5-1
CASSRSLDFGELFF | TGTGCCAGCAGTCGTAGTCTGGATTTCGGGGAGCTGTTTTTT | TRBJ2-2 | . | . | TRBV9
CSVVTGQGGGGYTF | TGCAGCGTCGTGACGGGACAGGGAGGTGGAGGCTACACCTTC | TRBJ1-2 | TRBD1 | once | TRBV29-1
CAITAGLSSYNEQFF | TGTGCCATCACCGCAGGGCTGAGCTCCTACAATGAGCAGTTCTTC | TRBJ2-1 | . | . | TRBV10-3
CASSSGTGLSNEKLFF | TGTGCCAGCAGTTCGGGGACAGGCCTATCTAATGAAAAACTGTTTTTT | TRBJ1-4 | TRBD1 | . | TRBV27
CASSPRRTGPGETQYF | TGTGCCAGTAGTCCCCGAAGGACAGGGCCTGGAGAGACCCAGTACTTC | TRBJ2-5 | TRBD1 | . | TRBV19
CASSFGGTDYGYTF | TGCGCCAGCAGCTTCGGTGGGACTGACTATGGCTACACCTTC | TRBJ1-2 | . | once | TRBV5-1
CASSSRLADAYTQYF | TGTGCCAGCAGCTCCAGGCTAGCGGACGCGTATACGCAGTATTTT | TRBJ2-3 | TRBD2 | . | TRBV11-2
CASSVTVEAFF | TGTGCCAGCAGCGTTACCGTTGAAGCTTTCTTT | TRBJ1-1 | . | once | TRBV6-5
CASSSTGFSYEQYF | TGTGCCAGCAGCTCGACAGGGTTTTCATACGAGCAGTACTTC | TRBJ2-7 | TRBD1 | . | TRBV7-9
CASSLAGGRNTGELFF | TGTGCCAGCAGCTTGGCGGGGGGGCGTAACACCGGGGAGCTGTTTTTT | TRBJ2-2 | TRBD2 | . | TRBV11-2
CASSPKLAGVTDTQYF | TGTGCCAGCAGCCCAAAGCTAGCGGGGGTCACAGATACGCAGTATTTT | TRBJ2-3 | TRBD2 | . | TRBV5-4
CASSPGSQNIQYF | TGTGCCAGCAGCCCCGGTTCCCAAAACATTCAGTACTTC | TRBJ2-4 | . | . | TRBV3-1/TRBV3-2
CASSTIDNPGSAYTDTQYF | TGTGCCAGCAGTACAATTGATAACCCTGGTTCGGCCTACACAGATACGCAGTATTTT | TRBJ2-3 | . | . | TRBV6-2/TRBV6-3
CASSWGGNQPQHF | TGTGCCAGCAGTTGGGGGGGTAATCAGCCCCAGCATTTT | TRBJ1-5 | . | . | TRBV2
CASSFSTVSINEKLFF | TGTGCCAGCAGCTTTTCTACGGTCAGCATTAATGAAAAACTGTTTTTT | TRBJ1-4 | . | . | TRBV11-2
CATSRVPGLAIGDTQYF | TGTGCCACCAGCAGAGTTCCCGGACTAGCGATTGGGGATACGCAGTATTTT | TRBJ2-3 | TRBD2 | . | TRBV15
CASSLQMTEKLFF | TGTGCCAGCAGCTTACAGATGACGGAAAAACTGTTTTTT | TRBJ1-4 | . | . | TRBV7-7
CASYRTAGSGELFF | TGCGCCAGCTACCGCACCGCGGGTTCCGGGGAGCTGTTTTTT | TRBJ2-2 | . | . | TRBV5-1
CATSGGSSNQPQHF | TGTGCCACCAGTGGGGGGTCTAGCAATCAGCCCCAGCATTTT | TRBJ1-5 | . | . | TRBV24-1
CSGQATGFGNTIYF | TGCAGCGGCCAAGCGACAGGGTTTGGAAACACCATATATTTT | TRBJ1-3 | TRBD1 | . | TRBV29-1
CASTINGVSYEQYF | TGTGCCAGCACCATTAACGGGGTCTCCTACGAGCAGTACTTC | TRBJ2-7 | . | . | TRBV7-2
CASSDSSYNEQFF | TGCGCCAGCAGTGATAGCTCCTACAATGAGCAGTTCTTC | TRBJ2-1 | . | . | TRBV10-1
CAWIQTGNTIYF | TGTGCCTGGATCCAGACTGGAAACACCATATATTTT | TRBJ1-3 | . | once | TRBV30
CASSYGEVPVQFF | TGTGCCAGCAGTTACGGGGAAGTTCCCGTGCAGTTCTTC | TRBJ2-1 | . | . | TRBV6-5
CASTRSGNTIYF | TGTGCCAGTACCAGATCTGGAAACACCATATATTTT | TRBJ1-3 | . | . | TRBV19
CATSTGRTSGTDEQYF | TGTGCCACCAGCACCGGGCGGACTAGCGGGACCGACGAGCAGTACTTC | TRBJ2-7 | TRBD2 | . | TRBV15
CASSLDAGGGGYTF | TGCGCCAGCAGCTTGGATGCAGGGGGAGGTGGCTACACCTTC | TRBJ1-2 | TRBD1 | . | TRBV5-1
CASSGIWAGSSYNSPLHF | TGTGCCAGCAGTGGGATATGGGCCGGGAGCTCCTATAATTCACCCCTCCACTTT | TRBJ1-6 | . | . | TRBV2
CASRTGTFETQYF | TGTGCCAGCAGAACCGGGACTTTCGAGACCCAGTACTTC | TRBJ2-5 | . | . | TRBV12-3/TRBV12-4
CASSGGQGRDRNSPLHF | TGTGCCAGCAGCGGGGGACAGGGTAGGGATCGGAATTCACCCCTCCACTTT | TRBJ1-6 | TRBD1 | . | TRBV9
CASRDWDQAYNEQFF | TGTGCCAGCAGGGACTGGGACCAAGCCTACAATGAGCAGTTCTTC | TRBJ2-1 | . | . | TRBV5-6
CAWSRDINTEAFF | TGTGCCTGGAGCAGGGACATCAACACTGAAGCTTTCTTT | TRBJ1-1 | . | . | TRBV30
CSTSTGGGYEQYF | TGCAGCACAAGTACAGGGGGGGGCTACGAGCAGTACTTC | TRBJ2-7 | . | . | TRBV29-1
CASSYSNGAEAFF | TGTGCCAGCAGTTACTCGAACGGGGCTGAAGCTTTCTTT | TRBJ1-1 | . | . | TRBV6-5
CASSPLLAGDHNEQFF | TGTGCCAGCAGCCCCCTCCTAGCGGGAGATCACAATGAGCAGTTCTTC | TRBJ2-1 | TRBD2 | . | TRBV7-2
CSLGGFDEQFF | TGCAGCCTCGGGGGGTTCGATGAGCAGTTCTTC | TRBJ2-1 | TRBD2 | . | TRBV29-1
CASSLSTPAIAYEQYF | TGTGCCAGCAGTTTATCGACCCCTGCCATCGCCTACGAGCAGTACTTC | TRBJ2-7 | . | . | TRBV27
CAIGTNTGELFF | TGTGCTATCGGGACGAACACCGGGGAGCTGTTTTTT | TRBJ2-2 | . | . | TRBV6-6
CASSRGQGPDQPQHF | TGTGCCAGCAGCAGAGGACAGGGGCCCGATCAGCCCCAGCATTTT | TRBJ1-5 | TRBD1 | . | TRBV5-8
CASSPWGEGSYNEQFF | TGTGCCAGCAGCCCGTGGGGGGAGGGATCCTACAATGAGCAGTTCTTC | TRBJ2-1 | TRBD2 | . | TRBV11-1
CASSQRTGETQYF | TGTGCCAGCAGTCAAAGGACAGGAGAGACCCAGTACTTC | TRBJ2-5 | TRBD1 | few | TRBV2
CASSGLHSYEQYF | TGCGCCAGCAGCGGGTTGCACTCCTACGAGCAGTACTTC | TRBJ2-7 | . | . | TRBV5-1
CASSSHPVSGNYEQYF | TGTGCCAGCAGCTCCCATCCCGTTAGCGGTAACTACGAGCAGTACTTC | TRBJ2-7 | . | . | TRBV9
CASSAGSANEKLFF | TGTGCCAGCAGCGCAGGGTCGGCTAATGAAAAACTGTTTTTT | TRBJ1-4 | . | . | TRBV9
CASSAPDRVWVF | TGTGCCAGCAGCGCCCCTGACCGGGTGTGGGTTTTT | TRBJ2-3 | . | . | TRBV7-2